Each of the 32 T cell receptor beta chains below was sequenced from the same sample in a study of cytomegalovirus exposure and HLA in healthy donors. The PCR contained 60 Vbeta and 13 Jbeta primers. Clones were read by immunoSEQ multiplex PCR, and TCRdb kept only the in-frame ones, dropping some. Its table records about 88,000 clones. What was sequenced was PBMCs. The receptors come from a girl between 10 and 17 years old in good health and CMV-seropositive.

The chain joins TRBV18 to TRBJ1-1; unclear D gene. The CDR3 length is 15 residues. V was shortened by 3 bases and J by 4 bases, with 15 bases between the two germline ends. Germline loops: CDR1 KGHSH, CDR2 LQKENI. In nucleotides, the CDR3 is TGTGCCAGCTCACCGATGACAAACCGCCCCACTGAAGCTTTCTTT. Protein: CASSPMTNRPTEAFF.

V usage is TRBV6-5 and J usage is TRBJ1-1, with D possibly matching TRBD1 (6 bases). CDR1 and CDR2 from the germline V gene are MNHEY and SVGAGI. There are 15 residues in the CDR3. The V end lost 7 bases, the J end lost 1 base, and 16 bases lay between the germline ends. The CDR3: CASTQYREQNTEAFF. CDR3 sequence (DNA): TGTGCCAGCACCCAATACAGGGAGCAGAACACTGAAGCTTTCTTT.

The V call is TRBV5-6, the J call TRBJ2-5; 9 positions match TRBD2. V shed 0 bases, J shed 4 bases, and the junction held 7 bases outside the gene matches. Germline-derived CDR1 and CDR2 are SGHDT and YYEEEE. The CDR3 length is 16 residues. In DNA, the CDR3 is TGTGCCAGCAGCTTGGATCTGCGGGGGGGCGGAGAGACCCAGTACTTC. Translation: CASSLDLRGGGETQYF.

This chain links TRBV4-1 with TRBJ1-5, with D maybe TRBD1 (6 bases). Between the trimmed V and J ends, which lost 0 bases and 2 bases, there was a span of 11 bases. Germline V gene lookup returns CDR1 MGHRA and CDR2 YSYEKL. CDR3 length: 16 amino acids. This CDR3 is CASSQDTGFGNQPQHF. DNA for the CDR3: TGCGCCAGCAGCCAAGACACAGGGTTCGGCAATCAGCCCCAGCATTTT.

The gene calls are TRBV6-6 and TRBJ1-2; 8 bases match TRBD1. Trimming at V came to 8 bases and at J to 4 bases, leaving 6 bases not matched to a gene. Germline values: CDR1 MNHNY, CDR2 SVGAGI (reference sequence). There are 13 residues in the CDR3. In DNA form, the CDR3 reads TGTGCCAGCTGGGGACAGGCCCTCTATGGCTACACCTTC. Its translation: CASWGQALYGYTF.

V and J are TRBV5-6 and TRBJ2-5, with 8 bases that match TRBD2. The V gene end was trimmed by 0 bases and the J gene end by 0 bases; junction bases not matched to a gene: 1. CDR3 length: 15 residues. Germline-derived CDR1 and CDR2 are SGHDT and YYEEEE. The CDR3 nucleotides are TGTGCCAGCAGCTTGGTGCGGGGGGACCAAGAGACCCAGTACTTC. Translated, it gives CASSLVRGDQETQYF.

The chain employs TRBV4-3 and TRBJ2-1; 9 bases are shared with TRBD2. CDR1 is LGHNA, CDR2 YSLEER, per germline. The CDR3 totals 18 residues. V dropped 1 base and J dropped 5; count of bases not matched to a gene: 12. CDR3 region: CASSQVLNSGGVNNEQFF. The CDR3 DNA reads TGCGCCAGCAGCCAAGTACTCAATAGCGGGGGAGTTAACAATGAGCAGTTCTTC.

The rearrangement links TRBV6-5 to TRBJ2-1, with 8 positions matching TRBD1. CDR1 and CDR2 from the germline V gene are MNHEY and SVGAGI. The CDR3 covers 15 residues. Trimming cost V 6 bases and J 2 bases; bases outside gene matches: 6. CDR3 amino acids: CASSTGTGPYNEQFF. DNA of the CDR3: TGTGCCAGCAGCACCGGGACAGGCCCCTACAATGAGCAGTTCTTC.

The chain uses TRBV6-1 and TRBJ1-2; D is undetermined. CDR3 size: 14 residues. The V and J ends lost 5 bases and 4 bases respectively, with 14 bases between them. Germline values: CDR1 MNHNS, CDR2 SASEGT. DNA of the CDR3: TGTGCCAGCAGTCCCGGGAAACCCGTCTATGGCTACACCTTC. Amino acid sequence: CASSPGKPVYGYTF.

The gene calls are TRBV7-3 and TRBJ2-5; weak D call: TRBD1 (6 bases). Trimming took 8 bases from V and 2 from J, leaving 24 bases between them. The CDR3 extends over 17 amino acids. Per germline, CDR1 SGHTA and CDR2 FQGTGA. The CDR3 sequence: CASANYGRTALQETQYF. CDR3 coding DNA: TGTGCCAGCGCGAACTACGGCAGGACAGCCTTGCAAGAGACCCAGTACTTC.

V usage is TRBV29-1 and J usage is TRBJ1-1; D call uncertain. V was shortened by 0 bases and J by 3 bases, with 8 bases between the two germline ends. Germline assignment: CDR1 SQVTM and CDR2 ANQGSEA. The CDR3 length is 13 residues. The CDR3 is CSVEDTQDTEAFF. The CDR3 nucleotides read TGCAGCGTTGAAGACACGCAGGACACTGAAGCTTTCTTT.

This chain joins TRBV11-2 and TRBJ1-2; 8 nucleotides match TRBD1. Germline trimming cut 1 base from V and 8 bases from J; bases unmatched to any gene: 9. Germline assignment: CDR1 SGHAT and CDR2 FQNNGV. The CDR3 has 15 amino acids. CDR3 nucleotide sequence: TGTGCCAGCAGCTTAGGAGGATCGAGACAGGGGGGCTACACCTTC. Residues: CASSLGGSRQGGYTF.

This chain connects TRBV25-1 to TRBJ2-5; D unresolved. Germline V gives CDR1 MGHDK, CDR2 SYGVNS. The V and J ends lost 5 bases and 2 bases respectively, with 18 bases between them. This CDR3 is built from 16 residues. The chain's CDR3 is CASSWASAGLQETQYF. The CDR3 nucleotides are TGTGCCAGCAGTTGGGCATCGGCAGGCCTACAAGAGACCCAGTACTTC.

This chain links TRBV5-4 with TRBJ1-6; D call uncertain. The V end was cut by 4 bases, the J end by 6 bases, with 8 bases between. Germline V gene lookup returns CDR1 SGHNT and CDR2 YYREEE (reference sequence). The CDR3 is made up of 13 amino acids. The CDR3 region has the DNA TGTGCCAGCAGCGTAGCCCCTAATTCACCCCTCCACTTT. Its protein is CASSVAPNSPLHF.

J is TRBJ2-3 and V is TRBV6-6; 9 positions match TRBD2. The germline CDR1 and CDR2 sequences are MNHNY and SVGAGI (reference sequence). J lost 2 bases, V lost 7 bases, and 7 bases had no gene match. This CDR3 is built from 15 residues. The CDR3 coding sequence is TGTGCCAGCATCTCAGCGGGGGGCGTCACAGATACGCAGTATTTT. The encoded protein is CASISAGGVTDTQYF.

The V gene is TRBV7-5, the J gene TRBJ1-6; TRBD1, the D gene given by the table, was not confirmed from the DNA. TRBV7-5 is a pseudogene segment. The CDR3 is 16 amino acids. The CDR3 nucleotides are TGTGCCAGAAGCTTAAGCCGGGACAATCATAATTCACCCCTCCACTTT. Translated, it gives CARSLSRDNHNSPLHF.

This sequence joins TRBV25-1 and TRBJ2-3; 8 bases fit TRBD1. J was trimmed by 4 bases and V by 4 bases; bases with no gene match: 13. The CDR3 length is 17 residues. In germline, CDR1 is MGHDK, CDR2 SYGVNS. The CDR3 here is CASSALRGRGLADTQYF. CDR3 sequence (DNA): TGTGCCAGCAGTGCCCTTCGGGGCAGGGGGCTTGCAGATACGCAGTATTTT. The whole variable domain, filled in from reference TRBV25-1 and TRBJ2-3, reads EADIYQTPRYLVIGTGKKITLECSQTMGHDKMYWYQQDPGMELHLIHYSYGVNSTEKGDLSSESTVSRIRTEHFPLTLESARPSHTSQYLCASSALRGRGLADTQYFGPGTRLTVL.

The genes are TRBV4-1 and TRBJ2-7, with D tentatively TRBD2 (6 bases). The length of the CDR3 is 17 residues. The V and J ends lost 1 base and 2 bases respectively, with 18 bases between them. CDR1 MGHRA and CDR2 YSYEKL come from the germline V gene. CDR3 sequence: CASSQGDFRGAAYEQYF. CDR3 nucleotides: TGCGCCAGCAGCCAAGGGGACTTCCGCGGGGCCGCCTACGAGCAGTACTTC.

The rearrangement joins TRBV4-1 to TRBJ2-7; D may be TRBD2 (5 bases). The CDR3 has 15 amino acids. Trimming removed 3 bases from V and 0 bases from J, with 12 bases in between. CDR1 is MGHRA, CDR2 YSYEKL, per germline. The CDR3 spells CASSHSTGSSYEQYV. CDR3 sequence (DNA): TGCGCCAGCAGCCACTCGACGGGGAGCTCCTACGAGCAGTACGTC.

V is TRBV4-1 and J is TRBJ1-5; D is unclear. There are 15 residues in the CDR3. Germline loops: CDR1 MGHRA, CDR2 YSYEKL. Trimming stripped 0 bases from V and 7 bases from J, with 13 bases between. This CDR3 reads CASSQESEGGQPQHF. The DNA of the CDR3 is TGCGCCAGCAGCCAAGAAAGCGAAGGCGGCCAGCCCCAGCATTTT.

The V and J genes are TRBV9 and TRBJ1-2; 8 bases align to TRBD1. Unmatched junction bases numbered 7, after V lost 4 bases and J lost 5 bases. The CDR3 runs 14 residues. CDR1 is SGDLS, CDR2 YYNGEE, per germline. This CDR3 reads CASSPGYRGYGYTF. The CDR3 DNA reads TGTGCCAGCAGCCCCGGATACAGGGGGTATGGCTACACCTTC.

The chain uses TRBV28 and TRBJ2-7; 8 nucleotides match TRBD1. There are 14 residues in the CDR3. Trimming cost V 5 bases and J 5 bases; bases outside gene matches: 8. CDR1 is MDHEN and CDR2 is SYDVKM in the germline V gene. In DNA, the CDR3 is TGTGCCAGCAGTCCGCGACAGGGGTTTAACGAGCAGTACTTC. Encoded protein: CASSPRQGFNEQYF.

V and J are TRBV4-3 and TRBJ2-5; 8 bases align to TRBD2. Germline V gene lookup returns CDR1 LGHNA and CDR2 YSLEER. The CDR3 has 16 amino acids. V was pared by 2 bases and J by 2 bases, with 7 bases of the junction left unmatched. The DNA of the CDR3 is TGCGCCAGCAGCCAAATAGCGGGGAGATCACAAGAGACCCAGTACTTC. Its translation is CASSQIAGRSQETQYF.

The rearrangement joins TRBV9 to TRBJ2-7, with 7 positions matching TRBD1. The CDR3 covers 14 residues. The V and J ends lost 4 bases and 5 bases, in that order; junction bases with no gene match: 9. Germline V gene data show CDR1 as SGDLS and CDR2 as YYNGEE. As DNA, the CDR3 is TGTGCCAGCAGCAAGAGAGGGGGCATCGACGAGCAGTACTTC. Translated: CASSKRGGIDEQYF. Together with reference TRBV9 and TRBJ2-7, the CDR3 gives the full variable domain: DSGVTQTPKHLITATGQRVTLRCSPRSGDLSVYWYQQSLDQGLQFLIQYYNGEERAKGNILERFSAQQFPDLHSELNLSSLELGDSALYFCASSKRGGIDEQYFGPGTRLTVT.

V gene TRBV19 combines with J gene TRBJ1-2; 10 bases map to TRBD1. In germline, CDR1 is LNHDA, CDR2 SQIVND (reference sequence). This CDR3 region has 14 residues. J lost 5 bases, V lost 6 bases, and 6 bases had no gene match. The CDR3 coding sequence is TGTGCCAGTAGCCGGGACAGGGGAGGGTATGGCTACACCTTC. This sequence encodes CASSRDRGGYGYTF. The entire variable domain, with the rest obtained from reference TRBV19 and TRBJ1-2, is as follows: DGGITQSPKYLFRKEGQNVTLSCEQNLNHDAMYWYRQDPGQGLRLIYYSQIVNDFQKGDIAEGYSVSREKKESFPLTVTSAQKNPTAFYLCASSRDRGGYGYTFGSGTRLTVV.

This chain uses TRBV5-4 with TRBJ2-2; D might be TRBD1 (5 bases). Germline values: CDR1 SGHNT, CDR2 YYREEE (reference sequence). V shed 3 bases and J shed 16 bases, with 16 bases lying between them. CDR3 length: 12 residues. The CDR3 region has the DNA TGTGCCAGCAGCTCACTCGACAGAAGATGGTTTTTT. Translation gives CASSSLDRRWFF.

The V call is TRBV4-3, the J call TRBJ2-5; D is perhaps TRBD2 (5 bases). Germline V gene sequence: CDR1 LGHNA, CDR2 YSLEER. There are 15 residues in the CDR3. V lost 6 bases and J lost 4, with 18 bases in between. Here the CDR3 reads CASSQTRASIETQYF. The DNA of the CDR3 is TGCGCCAGCAGTCAAACTAGGGCCAGCATAGAGACCCAGTACTTC.

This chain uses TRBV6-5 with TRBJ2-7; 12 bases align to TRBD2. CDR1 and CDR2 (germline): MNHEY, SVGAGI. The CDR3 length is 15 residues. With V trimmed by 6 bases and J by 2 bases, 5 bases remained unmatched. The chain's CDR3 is CASRPGLAGTYEQYV. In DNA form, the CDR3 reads TGTGCCAGCAGACCGGGACTAGCGGGTACCTACGAGCAGTACGTC.

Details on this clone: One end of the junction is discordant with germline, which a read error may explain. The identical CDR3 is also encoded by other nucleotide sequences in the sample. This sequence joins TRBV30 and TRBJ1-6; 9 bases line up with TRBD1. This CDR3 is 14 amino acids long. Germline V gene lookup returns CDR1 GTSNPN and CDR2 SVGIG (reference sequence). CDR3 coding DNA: TGTGCCTGGAGTCCAAGGGACAGGGACTCACCCCTACACTTT. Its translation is CAWSPRDRDSPLHF.

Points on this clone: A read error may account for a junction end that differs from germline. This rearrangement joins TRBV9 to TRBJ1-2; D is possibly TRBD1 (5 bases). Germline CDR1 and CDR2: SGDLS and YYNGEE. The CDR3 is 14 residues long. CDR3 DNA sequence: TGTGCCAGCACCGTAGGGGAGAGGAACTATGGCTACACCTTC. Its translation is CASTVGERNYGYTF.

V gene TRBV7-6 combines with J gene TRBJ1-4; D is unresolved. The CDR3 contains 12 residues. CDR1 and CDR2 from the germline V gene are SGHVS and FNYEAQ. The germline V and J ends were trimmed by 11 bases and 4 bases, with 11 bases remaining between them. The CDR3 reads CARRRSNEKLFF. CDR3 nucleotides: TGTGCCCGGCGGAGGAGTAATGAAAAACTGTTTTTT.

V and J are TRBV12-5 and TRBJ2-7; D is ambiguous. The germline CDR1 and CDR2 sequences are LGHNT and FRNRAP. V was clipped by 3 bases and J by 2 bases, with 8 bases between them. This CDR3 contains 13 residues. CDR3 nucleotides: TGTGCTAGTGGTTTTGGGCCCCCCTACGAGCAGTACTTC. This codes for CASGFGPPYEQYF.